The 8 T cell receptor beta chains below come from one sample, sequenced in a study of blood T cell repertoires in COVID-19 (dated by TCRdb to between 2020 and 2021). Libraries came from the immunoSEQ multiplex PCR assay. As stored in TCRdb, this immuneACCESS dataset retains in-frame rearrangements with V and J assigned. A fraction of the clones does not appear; measured against another copy, unresolved V genes explain less than half of the discrepancy, and the remainder lacks a known reason. In all, the sample holds approximately 110,000 clones, and over 70% of those were seen once. The top ten clones comprise roughly 1.6% of the sample. Sequencing was carried out using peripheral blood. These receptors all stem from a middle-aged man with acute or convalescent COVID-19.

This clone was observed once. The chain joins TRBV5-1 to TRBJ2-3; 9 bases map to TRBD2. Unmatched junction bases numbered 7, after V lost 2 bases and J lost 0 bases. CDR3 length: 17 amino acids. The germline gives CDR1 SGHRS, CDR2 YFSETQ. This CDR3 reads CASSFTAGGPSTDTQYF. The CDR3 DNA reads TGCGCCAGCAGCTTCACTGCGGGGGGGCCCAGCACAGATACGCAGTATTTT.

The chain combines TRBV9 with TRBJ2-1, with 14 bases that match TRBD2. This CDR3 has 16 amino acids. The V and J ends lost 3 bases and 10 bases, in that order; junction bases with no gene match: 9. Germline V CDR1 and CDR2: SGDLS, YYNGEE. The CDR3 DNA reads TGTGCCAGCAGCGAATCAGGACTAGCGGGGGGAGAGGAGCAGTTCTTC. It is translated as CASSESGLAGGEEQFF.

The J gene is TRBJ1-2, the V gene TRBV2; no clear D. Germline assignment: CDR1 SNHLY and CDR2 FYNNEI. The CDR3 is made up of 12 amino acids. V lost 4 bases, J lost 6 bases, and 9 bases lay in between. The CDR3 DNA sequence: TGTGCCAGCAGTGTTGCAGAGGATGGCTACACCTTC. Encoded protein: CASSVAEDGYTF.

This clone showed up many times. CDR3 nucleotides: TGTGCCTTAAACAGGGGATCTAACTATGGCTACACCTTC. This translates into CALNRGSNYGYTF. This chain joins TRBV30 and TRBJ1-2; 7 positions match TRBD1. Unmatched junction bases numbered 5, after V lost 7 bases and J lost 0 bases. CDR1 and CDR2 (germline): GTSNPN, SVGIG (reference sequence). The CDR3 runs to 13 residues.

In this sample, this clone turned up a few times. The V and J genes are TRBV5-5 and TRBJ1-2, with a possible D match to TRBD1 (6 bases). The germline CDR1 and CDR2 sequences are SGHKS and YYEKEE (reference sequence). CDR3 length: 16 amino acids. V lost 0 bases to trimming and J lost 0 bases, with 12 bases between them. The CDR3, as DNA: TGTGCCAGCAGCTTGGAGGCAGGGGTCGCTAACTATGGCTACACCTTC. Protein: CASSLEAGVANYGYTF.

The rearrangement links TRBV20-1 to TRBJ2-3; TRBD1 agrees at 7 bases. The CDR3 runs to 20 residues. The germline gives CDR1 DFQATT, CDR2 SNEGSKA (reference sequence). V gave up 3 bases and J gave up 2 bases; unmatched junction bases: 23. In DNA, the CDR3 is TGCAGTGCTAGTCCAACTCTATATGATCCGGGACAGCCTTTCACAGATACGCAGTATTTT. Protein: CSASPTLYDPGQPFTDTQYF.

The CDR3 here is CASTPQGDRNQPQHF. In nucleotides, the CDR3 is TGTGCCAGCACCCCCCAGGGGGATCGCAATCAGCCCCAGCATTTT. The chain has TRBV2 and TRBJ1-5, with 7 bases matching TRBD1. The CDR3 contains 15 residues. Germline values: CDR1 SNHLY, CDR2 FYNNEI. V gave up 7 bases and J gave up 2 bases; unmatched junction bases: 8. Full variable domain (remainder filled in from reference TRBV2 and TRBJ1-5): EPEVTQTPSHQVTQMGQEVILRCVPISNHLYFYWYRQILGQKVEFLVSFYNNEISEKSEIFDDQFSVERPDGSNFTLKIRSTKLEDSAMYFCASTPQGDRNQPQHFGDGTRLSIL.

The chain carries TRBV4-2 and TRBJ2-2; no clear D. Looked up from germline, CDR1 is LGHNA and CDR2 is YNFKEQ. This CDR3 has 17 residues. V was cut by 0 bases and J by 3 bases, with 14 bases left in between. The CDR3 loop is CASSQDASASYTGELFF. CDR3 nucleotide sequence: TGTGCCAGCAGCCAAGATGCCAGCGCGTCGTACACCGGGGAGCTGTTTTTT.